A selection of T cell receptor beta chains follows, all from one sample in a study of OX40 agonist ivuxolimab in advanced cancers. The table came from immunoSEQ multiplex PCR; TCRdb's copy has only in-frame clones and leaves some out. Of tens of thousands of clones in the sample, around 84% were seen once. The sample in question was CD4+ or CD8+ T cells sorted from blood, obtained in a trial of the OX40 agonist ivuxolimab. These receptors all stem from an adult with an advanced solid tumor such as melanoma, head and neck, liver or kidney cancer. Both conserved end residues are part of each CDR3. Fields, in order: clone size, J gene, D gene, V gene, CDR3 DNA, CDR3 protein. A D gene is named only where the DNA matches it firmly. Size is stated for part of the rows, as once, few or many counts, or as a class when the clone is expanded.

>few|TRBJ1-2|NA|TRBV4-1
TGCGCCAGCAGCCAGGGCGGTATTCCCCGTGGTGGCTACACCTTC
CASSQGGIPRGGYTF
>NA|TRBJ1-1|NA|TRBV7-3
TGTGCCAGCAGGCTCTCGCTCGACAGTGAAGCTTTCTTT
CASRLSLDSEAFF
>NA|TRBJ2-1|TRBD2|TRBV7-9
TGTGCCAGCAGCTTACCTAGCGGGGGGGCCGATGAGCAGTTCTTC
CASSLPSGGADEQFF
>NA|TRBJ1-2|TRBD1|TRBV28
TGTGCCAGCAGTTTTGGAGACAGGGTAAATGGCTACACCTTC
CASSFGDRVNGYTF
>NA|TRBJ1-1|TRBD1|TRBV18
TGTGCCAGCTCAGAGGGACAGCCCCGAAAGGGAGAAGCTTTCTTT
CASSEGQPRKGEAFF
>few|TRBJ1-4|NA|TRBV27
TGTGCCAGCAGTTTATTGGGGGGGGCTACTAATGAAAAACTGTTTTTT
CASSLLGGATNEKLFF
>NA|TRBJ1-4|NA|TRBV20-1
TGCAGTGCCAGGGACGGGAAACTGTTTTTT
CSARDGKLFF
>NA|TRBJ2-5|NA|TRBV5-1
TGCGCCAGCAGCTCGGGACCAGGGGAGACCCAGTACTTC
CASSSGPGETQYF
>NA|TRBJ1-2|NA|TRBV6-5
TGTGCCAGCAGCCCCAACCTTTATGGCTACACCTTC
CASSPNLYGYTF
>NA|TRBJ1-1|TRBD1|TRBV7-9
TGTGCCAGCAGGGCCGGACAGGGCCATATGAACACTGAAGCTTTCTTT
CASRAGQGHMNTEAFF
>NA|TRBJ2-2|NA|TRBV10-3
TGTGCCATCAGTGAGTCGATACGTGAAGGGGGGGAGCTGTTTTTT
CAISESIREGGELFF
>NA|TRBJ2-7|NA|TRBV5-4
TGTGCCAGCAGCTCTCTCGGGACCTTCAACCAGCAGTACTTC
CASSSLGTFNQQYF
>NA|TRBJ1-4|NA|TRBV5-8
TGTGCCAGCAGCTTGGCGTCAAACTTTAATGAAAAACTGTTTTTT
CASSLASNFNEKLFF
>NA|TRBJ1-2|TRBD1|TRBV5-4
TGTGCCAGCAGAGCACAGGGGGCCTGGGACTATGGCTACACCTTC
CASRAQGAWDYGYTF
>NA|TRBJ2-2|NA|TRBV10-3
TGTGCCACCGCAGAGGGGAGGGGGGTTGGCACCGGGGAGCTGTTTTTT
CATAEGRGVGTGELFF
>once|TRBJ2-5|NA|TRBV7-6
TGTGCCAGCAGCTTAGGGTCCGGGAACCAAGAGACCCAGTACTTC
CASSLGSGNQETQYF
>NA|TRBJ1-2|NA|TRBV29-1
TGCAGCGGGCTCAGGGAAAACTATGGCTACACCTTC
CSGLRENYGYTF
>NA|TRBJ2-3|TRBD2|TRBV29-1
TGCAGCACTAGCGGGGGGTCGCCGACAGATACGCAGTATTTT
CSTSGGSPTDTQYF
>NA|TRBJ2-3|NA|TRBV2
TGTGCCAGCAGTGTCATAGATATAGATACGCAGTATTTT
CASSVIDIDTQYF
>NA|TRBJ2-5|NA|TRBV6-5
TGTGCCAGCAGTTACTTCTCCAGGGCGGAGGAGACCCAGTACTTC
CASSYFSRAEETQYF
>NA|TRBJ1-3|NA|TRBV11-2
TGTGCCAGCAGCTTAGATCTGGCAGGATCTGGAAACACCATATATTTT
CASSLDLAGSGNTIYF
>NA|TRBJ2-1|NA|TRBV18
TGTGCCAGCTCACAACAGCCCCCCTCCCTGGGCAATGAGCAGTTCTTC
CASSQQPPSLGNEQFF
>NA|TRBJ2-1|NA|TRBV7-9
TGTGCCAGCAGCTTACTTGCAGGTGGGGTTTTGGATGAGCAGTTCTTC
CASSLLAGGVLDEQFF
>NA|TRBJ2-1|TRBD1|TRBV7-2
TGTGCCAGCAGCTTCGACAGGGGAAGGGAGCAGTTCTTC
CASSFDRGREQFF
>NA|TRBJ1-2|NA|TRBV7-9
TGTGCCAGCAGCTTGGACCCCCGAGGGGCATATGGCTACACCTTC
CASSLDPRGAYGYTF
>NA|TRBJ1-5|TRBD1|TRBV5-1
TGCGCCAGCAGCCCGCAGGGGGGGGACAATCAGCCCCAGCATTTT
CASSPQGGDNQPQHF
>NA|TRBJ1-2|NA|TRBV29-1
TGCAGCGTTGGACAGAACTATGGCTACACCTTC
CSVGQNYGYTF
>NA|TRBJ1-4|NA|TRBV19
TGTGCCAGTAGTCCAGGAAGTGCAACTAATGAAAAACTGTTTTTT
CASSPGSATNEKLFF
>NA|TRBJ2-4|NA|TRBV28
TGTGCCAGCAGTTCCCAGGGGTCGGCCAAAAACATTCAGTACTTC
CASSSQGSAKNIQYF
>NA|TRBJ2-1|NA|TRBV7-3
TGTGCCAGCAGCGTTCAGGGTCTGAATGAGCAGTTCTTC
CASSVQGLNEQFF
>NA|TRBJ2-2|TRBD2|TRBV7-9
TGTGCCAGCAGCTGGGGGACTAGCGCCCGGGAGCTGTTTTTT
CASSWGTSARELFF
>NA|TRBJ1-1|NA|TRBV18
TGTGCCAGCTCACCGACTGACCGAAACACTGAAGCTTTCTTT
CASSPTDRNTEAFF
>NA|TRBJ2-1|NA|TRBV7-7
TGTGCCAGCAGCCCCTCTACGTCGAGGGCCGATGAGCAGTTCTTC
CASSPSTSRADEQFF